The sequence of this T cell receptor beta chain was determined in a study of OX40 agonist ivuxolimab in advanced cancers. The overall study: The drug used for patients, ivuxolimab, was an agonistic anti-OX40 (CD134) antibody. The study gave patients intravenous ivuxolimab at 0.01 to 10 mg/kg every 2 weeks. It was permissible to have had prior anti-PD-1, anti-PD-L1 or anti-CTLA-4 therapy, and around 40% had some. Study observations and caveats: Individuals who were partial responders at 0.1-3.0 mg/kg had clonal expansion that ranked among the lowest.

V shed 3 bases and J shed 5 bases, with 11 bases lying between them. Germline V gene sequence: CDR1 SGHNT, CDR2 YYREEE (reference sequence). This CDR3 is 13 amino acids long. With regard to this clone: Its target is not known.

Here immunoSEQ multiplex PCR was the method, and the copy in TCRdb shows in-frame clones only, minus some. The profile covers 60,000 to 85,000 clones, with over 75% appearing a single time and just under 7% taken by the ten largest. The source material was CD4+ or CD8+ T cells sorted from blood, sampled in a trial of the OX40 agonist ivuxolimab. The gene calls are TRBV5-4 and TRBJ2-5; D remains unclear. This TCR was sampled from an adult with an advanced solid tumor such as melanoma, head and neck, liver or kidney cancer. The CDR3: CASSSFIVETQYF. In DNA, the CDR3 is TGTGCCAGCAGCTCATTTATTGTGGAGACCCAGTACTTC. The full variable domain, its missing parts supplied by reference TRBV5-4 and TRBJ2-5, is ETGVTQSPTHLIKTRGQQVTLRCSSQSGHNTVSWYQQALGQGPQFIFQYYREEENGRGNFPPRFSGLQFPNYSSELNVNALELDDSALYLCASSSFIVETQYFGPGTRLLVL.